The 25 T cell receptor beta chains given below trace back to one sample, sequenced in a study of blood T cells in healthy people across ages. The second PCR ran about 6 to 12 cycles with a sample-barcoded 5' primer and J-beta primers. TCRdb called the 5' RACE reads again in MiXCR, with one record for every CDR3 protein. The sample includes roughly 700,000 distinct CDR3 sequences, around 48% of them seen just once. The specimen was blood. Every receptor here comes from a woman aged 55-75 years in good health.

The chain couples TRBV28 to TRBJ2-4; D not certain. Judging by the DNA end, TRBJ2-5 fits better; the J call may be wrong. This CDR3 is 11 amino acids long. Looked up from germline, CDR1 is MDHEN and CDR2 is SYDVKM. The DNA of the CDR3 is TGTGCCAGTCTTTCAAGGGAGACCCAGTACTTC. Translating it yields CASLSRETQYF.

The chain couples TRBV20-1 to TRBJ1-4; D possibly corresponds to TRBD1 (6 bases). CDR3 length equals 14 residues. V gave up 3 bases and J gave up 6 bases, with 14 bases separating them. Germline CDR1 and CDR2: DFQATT and SNEGSKA (reference sequence). The CDR3 DNA reads as TGCAGTGCTAGCGTGGGGGCGCAGGATGAAAAACTGTTTTTT. Amino acids: CSASVGAQDEKLFF.

This clonotype was found a few times. The J gene is TRBJ2-3, the V gene TRBV7-8; D might be TRBD2 (6 bases). The ends were cut back, 5 bases at V and 3 bases at J, with 15 bases in the middle. CDR3 length equals 15 residues. Per germline, CDR1 SGHVS and CDR2 FQNEAQ. CDR3 residues: CASSLRQGGTDTQYF. DNA for the CDR3: TGTGCCAGCAGCCTGAGGCAGGGAGGAACAGATACGCAGTATTTT.

This clonotype was counted at least ten times. The chain couples TRBV20-1 to TRBJ1-4; unclear D gene. The length of the CDR3 is 13 residues. Trimming left V 2 bases short and J 0 bases short, with 4 bases between. The germline CDR1 and CDR2 sequences are DFQATT and SNEGSKA (reference sequence). CDR3 coding DNA: TGCAGTGCTAGAAAACCAACTAATGAAAAACTGTTTTTT. Translation gives CSARKPTNEKLFF.

CDR3 coding DNA: TGTGCCAGCAGTAAGGGGGTCGGGCGAGGGGTCACAGATACGCAGTATTTT. As protein: CASSKGVGRGVTDTQYF. The chain recombines TRBV7-8 with TRBJ2-3, with D possibly TRBD1 on 6 matching bases. The germline V and J ends were trimmed by 6 bases and 2 bases, with 21 bases remaining between them. This CDR3 comprises 17 residues. From germline, CDR1 is SGHVS and CDR2 FQNEAQ.

The gene calls are TRBV20-1 and TRBJ1-6; D is unclear. Germline CDR1 is DFQATT and CDR2 is SNEGSKA (reference sequence). Trimming took 0 bases from V and 0 from J, leaving 9 bases between them. CDR3 length equals 16 residues. As DNA, the CDR3 is TGCAGTGCTAGAGATTGGGAGTACTCCTATAATTCACCCCTCCACTTT. Its protein is CSARDWEYSYNSPLHF.

The CDR3 spells CASGPTGGGWNEQFF. The CDR3 bases are TGCGCCAGCGGACCAACAGGGGGTGGTTGGAATGAGCAGTTCTTC. The rearrangement links TRBV5-1 to TRBJ2-1; TRBD1 matches 8 bases. CDR1 and CDR2 (germline): SGHRS, YFSETQ. Losses at the gene ends were 7 bases for V and 7 bases for J; bases not matched to a gene: 13. The CDR3 runs to 15 residues.

The V call is TRBV20-1, the J call TRBJ2-3; TRBD1 matches at 8 bases. The CDR3 totals 13 residues. Trimming at V came to 6 bases and at J to 5 bases, leaving 7 bases not matched to a gene. Per germline, CDR1 DFQATT and CDR2 SNEGSKA (reference sequence). The CDR3 DNA reads TGCAGTGCGGGGACAGGTTGGCTAGATACGCAGTATTTT. It yields the protein CSAGTGWLDTQYF.

The CDR3 nucleotides are TGCGCCAGCAGCTCGGGACAGACACCAAACATTCAGTACTTC. Amino acid sequence: CASSSGQTPNIQYF. V is TRBV5-1 and J is TRBJ2-4; 7 bases fit TRBD1. V gave up 3 bases and J gave up 6 bases; unmatched junction bases: 6. CDR1 is SGHRS and CDR2 is YFSETQ in the germline V gene. This CDR3 has 14 residues. Complete variable domain (other parts from reference TRBV5-1 and TRBJ2-4): KAGVTQTPRYLIKTRGQQVTLSCSPISGHRSVSWYQQTPGQGLQFLFEYFSETQRNKGNFPGRFSGRQFSNSRSEMNVSTLELGDSALYLCASSSGQTPNIQYFGAGTRLSVL.

This clonotype was detected only a few times. This chain connects TRBV4-2 to TRBJ2-3; 10 nucleotides agree with TRBD2. Germline V gene data show CDR1 as LGHNA and CDR2 as YNFKEQ. The CDR3 runs 17 residues. J gave up 2 bases and V 5 bases, and 10 bases lay outside the gene matches. The CDR3 here is CASSSLAGDFATDTQYF. The CDR3, as DNA: TGTGCCAGCAGCAGTCTAGCGGGAGATTTCGCCACAGATACGCAGTATTTT.

The rearrangement joins TRBV27 to TRBJ1-2, with D perhaps TRBD1 (6 bases). V lost 5 bases to trimming and J lost 5 bases, with 27 bases between them. This CDR3 has 18 amino acids. CDR1 is MNHEY, CDR2 SMNVEV, per germline (reference sequence). For the CDR3, the DNA is TGTGCCAGCAGTAAGGGGGGCACTCCCACGGGCCGACATTATGGCTACACCTTC. It specifies CASSKGGTPTGRHYGYTF.

This clonotype was observed many times. The genes are TRBV4-3 and TRBJ2-1, with 8 bases aligning to TRBD1. The length of the CDR3 is 16 residues. The ends lost 0 bases at V and 6 bases at J; junction bases unmatched: 7. Germline CDR1 and CDR2: LGHNA and YSLEER. The CDR3 nucleotides read TGCGCCAGCAGCCAAGATCATAACAGGGGGATCAATGAGCAGTTCTTC. It is translated as CASSQDHNRGINEQFF.

The chain links TRBV2 to TRBJ1-2; a possible D gene is TRBD1 (5 bases). Germline CDR1 and CDR2: SNHLY and FYNNEI. The CDR3 covers 14 residues. Trimming cost V 11 bases and J 1 base, with 17 bases left between them. CDR3 amino acids: CAPVGVGGNYGYTF. The CDR3, as DNA: TGTGCCCCCGTGGGGGTGGGTGGTAACTATGGCTACACCTTC.

CDR3 sequence reads: CSVDRAEANVLTF. The CDR3 nucleotides read TGCAGCGTGGACAGGGCCGAGGCCAACGTCCTGACTTTC. The V gene is TRBV29-1, the J gene TRBJ2-6, with 8 bases lining up with TRBD1. Germline-derived CDR1 and CDR2 are SQVTM and ANQGSEA. V dropped 6 bases and J dropped 6; count of bases not matched to a gene: 4. CDR3 length: 13 residues. Variable domain in full (rest from reference TRBV29-1 and TRBJ2-6): SAVISQKPSRDICQRGTSLTIQCQVDSQVTMMFWYRQQPGQSLTLIATANQGSEATYESGFVIDKFPISRPNLTFSTLTVSNMSPEDSSIYLCSVDRAEANVLTFGAGSRLTVL.

CDR3 protein: CASSLTVWEQYF. For the CDR3, the DNA is TGTGCCAGCAGCCTCACGGTTTGGGAGCAGTACTTC. This rearrangement joins TRBV5-5 to TRBJ2-7; D ambiguous. The CDR3 contains 12 residues. Trimming stripped 4 bases from V and 7 bases from J, with 12 bases between. In germline, CDR1 is SGHKS, CDR2 YYEKEE (reference sequence). The whole variable domain, filled in from reference TRBV5-5 and TRBJ2-7, reads DAGVTQSPTHLIKTRGQQVTLRCSPISGHKSVSWYQQVLGQGPQFIFQYYEKEERGRGNFPDRFSARQFPNYSSELNVNALLLGDSALYLCASSLTVWEQYFGPGTRLTVT.

About this clonotype: One base away lies a much larger clone, so this may be a sequencing read error. The V call is TRBV6-2 or TRBV6-3, the J call TRBJ2-7; TRBD1 aligns across 7 bases. CDR1 is MNHEY and CDR2 is SVGEGT in the germline V gene. The CDR3 is 14 residues long. DNA for the CDR3: TGTGCCTGCAGCCAAACGGGACAGCGCAGCGAGCAGTACTTC. It codes for CACSQTGQRSEQYF.

V usage is TRBV28 and J usage is TRBJ2-7; D remains ambiguous. Trimming left V 3 bases short and J 4 bases short, with 7 bases between. Germline values: CDR1 MDHEN, CDR2 SYDVKM. The CDR3 has 12 amino acids. Here the CDR3 reads CASSFYLYEQYF. The CDR3 DNA follows: TGTGCCAGCAGTTTTTACCTATACGAGCAGTACTTC.

J is TRBJ1-2 and V is TRBV12-3 or TRBV12-4; 7 positions match TRBD1. The trim removed 6 bases at V and 7 bases at J, leaving 5 bases unmatched. The CDR3 extends over 12 amino acids. The CDR3, as DNA: TGTGCCAGCAGACGGGACAGTTGTGGCTACACCTTC. Residues: CASRRDSCGYTF.

This clonotype has only a few counts. V and J are TRBV7-9 and TRBJ2-7; no definite D call. CDR1 and CDR2 (germline): SEHNR, FQNEAQ (reference sequence). V lost 4 bases to trimming and J lost 6 bases, with 13 bases between them. There are 13 residues in the CDR3. CDR3 sequence (DNA): TGTGCCAGCAGCTCTCCTGGCGGTTCCGAGCAGTACTTC. Translated: CASSSPGGSEQYF.

V and J are TRBV7-9 and TRBJ2-1, with a possible D match to TRBD1 (5 bases). Germline lookup yields CDR1 SEHNR and CDR2 FQNEAQ (reference sequence). The CDR3 contains 13 residues. The V end was cut by 5 bases, the J end by 8 bases, with 13 bases between. CDR3 sequence: CASSKTDSHEQFF. In DNA form, the CDR3 reads TGTGCCAGCAGCAAAACCGACAGTCATGAGCAGTTCTTC.

The J gene is TRBJ2-3, the V gene TRBV20-1; D is tentatively TRBD1 or TRBD2 (7 bases each). The germline V and J ends were trimmed by 0 bases and 1 base, with 17 bases remaining between them. The CDR3 is 17 residues long. CDR1 and CDR2 from the germline V gene are DFQATT and SNEGSKA (reference sequence). The CDR3 DNA reads as TGCAGTGCTAGAGATTATAGGGGGGGACAGCGCACAGATACGCAGTATTTT. Protein sequence: CSARDYRGGQRTDTQYF.

The rearrangement joins TRBV30 to TRBJ2-7, with a possible D match to TRBD1 (7 bases). The CDR3 totals 11 residues. The ends were cut back, 3 bases at V and 12 bases at J, with 15 bases in the middle. Germline V lookup: CDR1 GTSNPN, CDR2 SVGIG (reference sequence). The CDR3, as DNA: TGTGCCTGGAGCCGGCGGGGACAGCCGTACTTC. Translation gives CAWSRRGQPYF.

The chain is built from TRBV12-3 or TRBV12-4 and TRBJ2-5, with 9 bases matching TRBD2. With V trimmed by 5 bases and J by 5 bases, 12 bases remained unmatched. This CDR3 region has 16 residues. Here the CDR3 reads CASSVLAGIDTETQYF. In DNA form, the CDR3 reads TGTGCCAGCAGTGTCCTAGCGGGAATCGATACGGAGACCCAGTACTTC.

This chain links TRBV6-1 with TRBJ2-7; 7 bases are a match to TRBD1. The germline gives CDR1 MNHNS, CDR2 SASEGT. The CDR3 loop spans 18 amino acids. With 8 bases clipped from V and 2 bases from J, the junction kept 21 bases outside the gene matches. The CDR3, as DNA: TGTGCCAGCTCCTCCCGGGACAGCCACGCCGCGGAAACCTACGAGCAGTACTTC. It yields the protein CASSSRDSHAAETYEQYF.

This clonotype was recorded a few times. The chain recombines TRBV20-1 with TRBJ2-5; D not certain. Germline-derived CDR1 and CDR2 are DFQATT and SNEGSKA (reference sequence). The CDR3 extends over 11 amino acids. V shed 6 bases and J shed 3 bases, with 8 bases lying between them. The DNA for the CDR3 is TGCAGTGCGGCGGTTAAAGAGACCCAGTACTTC. It specifies CSAAVKETQYF.